Each of the 19 T cell receptor beta chains below was sequenced from the same sample in a study of shared clonotypes between healthy human individuals. Here immunoSEQ multiplex PCR was the method, and the copy in TCRdb shows in-frame clones only, minus some. The sample holds 600,000 to 750,000 clones, 72% seen once. Sequenced sample: memory CD4+ T cells sorted from blood. Subset denoted: CD45RA-negative fraction. The receptors were sampled from a woman in her twenties or thirties in good health.

V usage is TRBV7-9 and J usage is TRBJ2-3, with D perhaps TRBD1 (5 bases). Germline CDR1 and CDR2: SEHNR and FQNEAQ (reference sequence). Trimming cost V 7 bases and J 5 bases, with 28 bases left between them. The CDR3 sequence is 18 residues long. The CDR3 region is CASNFVRTIGALIDTQYF. CDR3 nucleotides: TGTGCCAGCAACTTCGTGCGTACCATAGGGGCCCTCATAGATACGCAGTATTTT.

At least ten counts were recorded for this clone. This chain uses TRBV5-6 with TRBJ1-5; D is unresolved. V lost 2 bases, J lost 2 bases, and 17 bases lay in between. The CDR3 covers 17 residues. Germline CDR1 reads SGHDT; CDR2 reads YYEEEE. DNA of the CDR3: TGTGCCAGCAGCTTAACCGGTAGGAGGGTTGGCAATCAGCCCCAGCATTTT. Translation gives CASSLTGRRVGNQPQHF.

The rearrangement joins TRBV7-2 to TRBJ2-2, with D possibly matching TRBD1 (6 bases). The CDR3 extends over 15 amino acids. V was shortened by 2 bases and J by 6 bases, with 13 bases between the two germline ends. Per germline, CDR1 SGHTA and CDR2 FQGNSA. CDR3 protein: CASSLPGGMAGELFF. CDR3 DNA: TGTGCCAGCAGCTTACCTGGGGGCATGGCCGGGGAGCTGTTTTTT.

V gene TRBV14 combines with J gene TRBJ2-2, with D possibly being TRBD1 (6 bases). The CDR3 sequence is 15 residues long. Trimming removed 2 bases from V and 4 bases from J, with 11 bases in between. CDR1 and CDR2 from the germline V gene are SGHDN and FVKESK. The CDR3 loop is CASSQFQGRTGELFF. CDR3 in DNA: TGTGCCAGCAGCCAATTCCAGGGGCGCACCGGGGAGCTGTTTTTT.

Here the CDR3 DNA reads TGTGCCAGCAGTCCCCAATACTCCTACGAGCAGTACTTC. The encoded protein is CASSPQYSYEQYF. The chain uses TRBV2 and TRBJ2-5; D is uncertain. The DNA end is a closer match to TRBJ2-7, so the J assignment may be wrong. The CDR3 sequence is 13 residues long. Germline loops: CDR1 SNHLY, CDR2 FYNNEI.

The gene calls are TRBV5-4 and TRBJ1-1, with no clear D. The CDR3 contains 15 residues. CDR1 SGHNT and CDR2 YYREEE come from the germline V gene (reference sequence). Trimming pared 1 base from V and 1 base from J, leaving 11 bases between. This CDR3 reads CASSLSHSRNTEAFF. The CDR3 coding sequence is TGTGCCAGCAGCTTGTCTCACAGTCGGAACACTGAAGCTTTCTTT.

This chain joins TRBV7-9 and TRBJ2-1; D unresolved. The CDR3 totals 12 residues. CDR1 and CDR2 (germline): SEHNR, FQNEAQ (reference sequence). V was clipped by 5 bases and J by 6 bases, with 8 bases between them. CDR3 bases: TGTGCCAGCAGCACCTTACGCAATGAGCAGTTCTTC. It translates to CASSTLRNEQFF.

The chain has TRBV28 and TRBJ2-7; a weak D match, TRBD2 (5 bases). Germline loops: CDR1 MDHEN, CDR2 SYDVKM. CDR3 size: 16 residues. V was cut by 3 bases and J by 0 bases, with 15 bases left in between. The CDR3 nucleotides are TGTGCCAGCAGTTTCCACCTAGCCACGACCTCCTACGAGCAGTACTTC. It codes for CASSFHLATTSYEQYF.

On this clone itself: The sample holds other DNA sequences that translate to the same CDR3. The chain recombines TRBV18 with TRBJ2-5; D unresolved. CDR3 length: 13 amino acids. Germline values: CDR1 KGHSH, CDR2 LQKENI. V lost 3 bases, J lost 1 base, and 6 bases lay in between. The CDR3 spells CASSPSPQETQYF. The CDR3 region has the DNA TGTGCCAGCTCACCTAGCCCCCAAGAGACCCAGTACTTC.

This clone was seen only a few times. This chain connects TRBV27 to TRBJ1-1; D gene uncertain. Germline V gives CDR1 MNHEY, CDR2 SMNVEV (reference sequence). V was clipped by 6 bases and J by 5 bases, with 7 bases between them. The CDR3 spans 11 residues. The CDR3 is CASRFLTEAFF. CDR3 nucleotide sequence: TGTGCCAGCAGGTTCTTGACTGAAGCTTTCTTT.

This chain joins TRBV27 and TRBJ1-1; D unclear. The CDR3 loop spans 17 amino acids. Germline values: CDR1 MNHEY, CDR2 SMNVEV (reference sequence). Trimming left V 3 bases short and J 4 bases short, with 21 bases between. The CDR3 here is CASSLTHRAPLGTEAFF. CDR3 DNA sequence: TGTGCCAGCAGTTTGACTCACCGGGCTCCCCTAGGCACTGAAGCTTTCTTT.

This clone was counted only a few times. The chain carries TRBV18 and TRBJ2-7; D is perhaps TRBD1 (6 bases). V lost 4 bases to trimming and J lost 2 bases, with 15 bases between them. The CDR3 has 15 residues. Germline CDR1 KGHSH, CDR2 LQKENI. The CDR3 is CASSRPGKGAYEQYF. Written as DNA, the CDR3 is TGTGCCAGCTCACGTCCGGGAAAGGGGGCCTACGAGCAGTACTTC.

The chain recombines TRBV28 with TRBJ2-5; D unresolved. Deletions cut 3 bases from V and 1 base from J, with 12 bases between. CDR1 and CDR2 (germline): MDHEN, SYDVKM. The CDR3 sequence is 15 residues long. DNA of the CDR3: TGTGCCAGCAGTTTGAATCTGGGCCGCCAAGAGACCCAGTACTTC. Amino acids: CASSLNLGRQETQYF.

This chain connects TRBV6-5 to TRBJ1-4; TRBD1 is a possible D gene (5 bases). The CDR3 has 14 residues. Trimming removed 6 bases from V and 7 bases from J, with 15 bases in between. Germline V CDR1 and CDR2: MNHEY, SVGAGI. The CDR3: CASSTWGGGEKLFF. The CDR3 nucleotides read TGTGCCAGCAGCACGTGGGGGGGAGGTGAAAAACTGTTTTTT.

A word on this clone: Other DNA variants within this sample encode the same CDR3. The rearrangement uses TRBV18 and TRBJ1-2; D may be TRBD1 (6 bases). CDR3 length: 15 residues. Germline V CDR1 and CDR2: KGHSH, LQKENI. V was shortened by 3 bases and J by 5 bases, with 16 bases between the two germline ends. The CDR3 is CASSPPGGALYGYTF. The CDR3 DNA sequence: TGTGCCAGCTCACCCCCCGGGGGGGCTCTGTATGGCTACACCTTC.

This rearrangement joins TRBV28 to TRBJ2-5; D call uncertain. The J call may be in error: the DNA end matches TRBJ2-7 better. Germline V lookup: CDR1 MDHEN, CDR2 SYDVKM. CDR3 length: 12 residues. The CDR3 here is CASSLPAYEQYF. The CDR3 DNA sequence: TGTGCCAGCAGTTTACCCGCCTACGAGCAGTACTTC.

J is TRBJ1-1 and V is TRBV28; a weak D match, TRBD1 (5 bases). Trimming took 7 bases from V and 8 from J, leaving 17 bases between them. The CDR3 has 13 amino acids. Germline V gene lookup returns CDR1 MDHEN and CDR2 SYDVKM. CDR3 nucleotide sequence: TGTGCCAGCACTTCGTCGGGGGGAGGAGAAGCTTTCTTT. It encodes CASTSSGGGEAFF. Looking up the rest from reference TRBV28 and TRBJ1-1 gives the full variable domain: DVKVTQSSRYLVKRTGEKVFLECVQDMDHENMFWYRQDPGLGLRLIYFSYDVKMKEKGDIPEGYSVSREKKERFSLILESASTNQTSMYLCASTSSGGGEAFFGQGTRLTVV.

V usage is TRBV7-2 and J usage is TRBJ1-2; D is perhaps TRBD1 (5 bases). CDR1 and CDR2 (germline): SGHTA, FQGNSA. This CDR3 spans 13 amino acids. V was pared by 2 bases and J by 8 bases, with 12 bases between. The CDR3 spells CASSLYQGSGYTF. In DNA form, the CDR3 reads TGTGCCAGCAGCTTATATCAGGGTAGCGGCTACACCTTC.

The sample holds one count of this clone. V usage is TRBV5-6 and J usage is TRBJ2-5; D is ambiguous. Trimming took off 4 bases at V and 4 bases at J, with 5 bases between the two ends. The CDR3 spans 11 residues. Germline-derived CDR1 and CDR2 are SGHDT and YYEEEE. CDR3 protein: CASSTAETQYF. DNA of the CDR3: TGTGCCAGCAGCACGGCAGAGACCCAGTACTTC.